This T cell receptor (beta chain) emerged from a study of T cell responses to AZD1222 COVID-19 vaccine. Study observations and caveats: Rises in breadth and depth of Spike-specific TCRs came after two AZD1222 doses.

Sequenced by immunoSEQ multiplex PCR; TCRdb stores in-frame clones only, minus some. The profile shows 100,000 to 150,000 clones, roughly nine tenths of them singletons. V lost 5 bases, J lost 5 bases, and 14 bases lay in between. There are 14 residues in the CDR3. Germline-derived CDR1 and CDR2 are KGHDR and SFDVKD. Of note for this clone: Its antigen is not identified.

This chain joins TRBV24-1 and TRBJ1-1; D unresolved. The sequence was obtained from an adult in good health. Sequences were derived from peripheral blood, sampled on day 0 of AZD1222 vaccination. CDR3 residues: CATSADLPGTEAFF. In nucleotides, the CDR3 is TGTGCCACCAGTGCAGACTTGCCGGGGACTGAAGCTTTCTTT.